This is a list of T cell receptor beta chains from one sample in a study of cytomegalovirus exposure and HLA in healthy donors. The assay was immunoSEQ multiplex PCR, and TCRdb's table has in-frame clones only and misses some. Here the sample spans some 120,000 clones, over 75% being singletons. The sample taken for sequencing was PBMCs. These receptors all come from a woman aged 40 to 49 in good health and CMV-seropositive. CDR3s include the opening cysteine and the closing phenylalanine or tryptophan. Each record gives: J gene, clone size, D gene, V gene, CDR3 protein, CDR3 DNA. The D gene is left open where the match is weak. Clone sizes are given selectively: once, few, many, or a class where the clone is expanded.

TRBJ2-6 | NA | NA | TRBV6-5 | CASSLLGSGANVLTF | TGTGCCAGCAGTCTCCTAGGCTCTGGGGCCAACGTCCTGACTTTC
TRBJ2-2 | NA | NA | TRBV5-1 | CASSQTVETGELFF | TGCGCCAGCAGCCAGACTGTGGAGACCGGGGAGCTGTTTTTT
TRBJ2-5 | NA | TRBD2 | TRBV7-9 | CASSEGLAGRQETQYF | TGTGCCAGCAGCGAAGGACTAGCGGGACGTCAAGAGACCCAGTACTTC
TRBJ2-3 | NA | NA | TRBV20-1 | CSARAGGSQYF | TGCAGTGCTAGGGCAGGAGGGTCGCAGTATTTT
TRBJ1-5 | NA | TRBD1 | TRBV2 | CASSGTRQGLQPQHF | TGTGCCAGCAGTGGTACTAGACAGGGGTTACAGCCCCAGCATTTT
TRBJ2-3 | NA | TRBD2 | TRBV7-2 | CASSRRRGAGGTQTDTQYF | TGTGCCAGCAGCAGACGACGTGGAGCGGGGGGCACTCAAACAGATACGCAGTATTTT
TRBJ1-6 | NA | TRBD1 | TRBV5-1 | CASSLRPGQGASPLHF | TGCGCCAGCAGCTTACGGCCGGGACAGGGTGCTTCACCCCTCCACTTT
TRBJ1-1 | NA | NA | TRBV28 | CASSLITVNTEAFF | TGTGCCAGCAGTTTAATCACGGTGAACACTGAAGCTTTCTTT
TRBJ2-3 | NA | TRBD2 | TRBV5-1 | CASSSLPGLVIDTQYF | TGCGCCAGCAGCTCTCTTCCGGGACTAGTTATAGATACGCAGTATTTT
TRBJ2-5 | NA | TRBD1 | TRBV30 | CAWSGDRGQETQYF | TGTGCCTGGAGTGGGGACAGGGGGCAAGAGACCCAGTACTTC
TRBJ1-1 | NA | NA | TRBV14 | CASSQISGFEAFF | TGTGCCAGCAGCCAAATATCGGGGTTCGAAGCTTTCTTT
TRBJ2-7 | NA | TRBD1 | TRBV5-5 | CASSRGQGSNEQYF | TGTGCCAGCAGCCGGGGACAGGGCTCCAACGAGCAGTACTTC
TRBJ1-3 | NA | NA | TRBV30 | CAWTRWQGRLSSGNTIYF | TGTGCCTGGACCCGGTGGCAGGGGCGACTTAGCTCTGGAAACACCATATATTTT
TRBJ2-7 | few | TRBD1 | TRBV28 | CASSLSRGLNEQYF | TGTGCCAGCAGTTTAAGCAGGGGGCTCAACGAGCAGTACTTC
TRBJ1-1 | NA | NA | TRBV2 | CASGRGEEVEAFF | TGTGCCAGCGGCCGGGGGGAGGAGGTTGAAGCTTTCTTT
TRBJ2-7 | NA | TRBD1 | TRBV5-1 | CASSLGTTGVGEQYF | TGCGCCAGCAGCTTGGGCACCACAGGGGTCGGGGAGCAGTACTTC
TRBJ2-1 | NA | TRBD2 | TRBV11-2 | CASAREGRWNEQFF | TGTGCCAGCGCGAGGGAGGGGCGATGGAATGAGCAGTTCTTC
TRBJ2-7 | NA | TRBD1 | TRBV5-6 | CASSPNTGGLFYEQYF | TGTGCCAGCAGCCCTAATACAGGGGGCCTTTTCTACGAGCAGTACTTC